Shown below are 14 T cell receptor beta chains from a single sample sequenced in a study of immune evolution from preneoplasia to lung adenocarcinoma. Some clones are missing from TCRdb's copy, which holds only in-frame ones; the method was immunoSEQ multiplex PCR. The repertoire holds around 4,100 clones, with 77% as singletons. Input material: FFPE adjacent normal lung tissue. Every receptor here comes from a person aged 55-85 years with lung adenocarcinoma.

This chain joins TRBV19 and TRBJ1-2, with D possibly being TRBD1 (6 bases). The CDR3 spans 15 residues. V dropped 3 bases and J dropped 6 bases, with 17 bases sitting between them. The germline gives CDR1 LNHDA, CDR2 SQIVND (reference sequence). The CDR3 sequence is CASSIFSGDTDGYTF. The CDR3 DNA sequence: TGTGCCAGTAGTATCTTTTCCGGGGACACTGATGGCTACACCTTC.

This clone was recorded only once. V is TRBV7-9 and J is TRBJ2-5; D perhaps matches TRBD2 (5 bases). The CDR3 runs 14 residues. The germline V and J ends were trimmed by 5 bases and 0 bases, with 10 bases remaining between them. Germline assignment: CDR1 SEHNR and CDR2 FQNEAQ (reference sequence). The CDR3 loop is CASSPPGNQETQYF. The CDR3 nucleotides are TGTGCCAGCAGCCCGCCGGGGAACCAAGAGACCCAGTACTTC.

The V call is TRBV5-1, the J call TRBJ1-1; 10 bases match TRBD1. In germline, CDR1 is SGHRS, CDR2 YFSETQ. V was clipped by 3 bases and J by 1 base; unmatched bases: 6. There are 16 residues in the CDR3. The CDR3 spells CASSYRDRGSNTEAFF. The CDR3 nucleotides are TGCGCCAGCAGCTACCGGGACAGGGGATCGAACACTGAAGCTTTCTTT.

The chain couples TRBV7-9 to TRBJ1-1, with unresolved D. Germline CDR1 is SEHNR and CDR2 is FQNEAQ (reference sequence). The CDR3 runs 13 residues. The V end lost 1 base, the J end lost 4 bases, and 7 bases lay between the germline ends. CDR3 protein: CASSLEGGTEAFF. The DNA for the CDR3 is TGTGCCAGCAGCTTAGAAGGCGGCACTGAAGCTTTCTTT.

The gene calls are TRBV6-1 and TRBJ1-3; the D gene is possibly TRBD1 (5 bases). Germline loops: CDR1 MNHNS, CDR2 SASEGT. Trimming took 6 bases from V and 2 from J, leaving 11 bases between them. This CDR3 is 14 amino acids long. The DNA of the CDR3 is TGTGCCAGCAGAGCAGGGTTTACTGGAAACACCATATATTTT. Protein product: CASRAGFTGNTIYF.

The count of this clone is one. CDR3: CAWSVLGLATGELFF. Written as DNA, the CDR3 is TGTGCCTGGAGTGTACTAGGACTAGCGACCGGGGAGCTGTTTTTT. The chain employs TRBV30 and TRBJ2-2, with 9 bases identical to TRBD2. With V trimmed by 0 bases and J by 5 bases, 4 bases remained unmatched. The CDR3 sequence is 15 residues long. CDR1 GTSNPN and CDR2 SVGIG come from the germline V gene (reference sequence).

This clone was seen just once. The chain carries TRBV5-6 and TRBJ2-1; a weak D match, TRBD1 (6 bases). CDR3 length equals 13 residues. Germline CDR1 and CDR2: SGHDT and YYEEEE. V gave up 4 bases and J gave up 7 bases, with 12 bases separating them. In nucleotides, the CDR3 is TGTGCCAGCAGCCCGGCCAGGGGTAATGAGCAGTTCTTC. Protein: CASSPARGNEQFF. The variable domain in full, completed from reference TRBV5-6 and TRBJ2-1, reads DAGVTQSPTHLIKTRGQQVTLRCSPKSGHDTVSWYQQALGQGPQFIFQYYEEEERQRGNFPDRFSGHQFPNYSSELNVNALLLGDSALYLCASSPARGNEQFFGPGTRLTVL.

This chain uses TRBV28 with TRBJ2-7, with D unclear. The CDR3 runs to 13 residues. Trimming took off 3 bases at V and 5 bases at J, with 11 bases between the two ends. CDR1 and CDR2 from the germline V gene are MDHEN and SYDVKM. In DNA form, the CDR3 reads TGTGCCAGCAGTTTGGCCGGGTCCCACGAGCAGTACTTC. Protein sequence: CASSLAGSHEQYF.

V is TRBV25-1 and J is TRBJ1-5; 7 nucleotides agree with TRBD1. This CDR3 spans 11 amino acids. Germline assignment: CDR1 MGHDK and CDR2 SYGVNS. Trimming cost V 7 bases and J 15 bases; bases outside gene matches: 9. The CDR3 region is CASTQGGDWHF. The CDR3 DNA follows: TGTGCCAGCACCCAAGGGGGCGACTGGCATTTT.

The V gene is TRBV6-4, the J gene TRBJ2-3; tentative D call: TRBD1 (5 bases). Trimming pared 3 bases from V and 1 base from J, leaving 5 bases between. The CDR3 has 13 residues. Germline V lookup: CDR1 MRHNA, CDR2 SNTAGT. This chain's CDR3 is CASSEGGTDTQYF. The CDR3 region has the DNA TGTGCCAGCAGTGAAGGGGGCACAGATACGCAGTATTTT.

The rearrangement links TRBV30 to TRBJ1-1; D uncertain. Germline CDR1 GTSNPN, CDR2 SVGIG (reference sequence). V gave up 2 bases and J gave up 0 bases, with 7 bases separating them. This CDR3 is 13 amino acids long. The CDR3 coding sequence is TGTGCCTGGAGTTTTCTAATGAACACTGAAGCTTTCTTT. Protein sequence: CAWSFLMNTEAFF.

The V and J genes are TRBV7-9 and TRBJ2-7, with D unclear. CDR1 and CDR2 from the germline V gene are SEHNR and FQNEAQ (reference sequence). The germline V and J ends were trimmed by 1 base and 1 base, with 17 bases remaining between them. The CDR3 length is 17 residues. The CDR3 DNA reads as TGTGCCAGCAGCTTAGAAGGAGCTTCTGCAAGGTCCTACGAGCAGTACTTC. Its translation is CASSLEGASARSYEQYF. The full variable domain, its missing parts supplied by reference TRBV7-9 and TRBJ2-7, is DTGVSQNPRHKITKRGQNVTFRCDPISEHNRLYWYRQTLGQGPEFLTYFQNEAQLEKSRLLSDRFSAERPKGSFSTLEIQRTEQGDSAMYLCASSLEGASARSYEQYFGPGTRLTVT.

The gene calls are TRBV27 and TRBJ1-5, with D possibly matching TRBD1 (6 bases). The V end lost 5 bases, the J end lost 7 bases, and 12 bases lay between the germline ends. CDR1 is MNHEY and CDR2 is SMNVEV in the germline V gene (reference sequence). There are 13 residues in the CDR3. This CDR3 reads CASSVQGGQPQHF. In DNA, the CDR3 is TGTGCCAGCAGTGTACAGGGAGGCCAGCCCCAGCATTTT.

The chain is built from TRBV11-3 and TRBJ2-3; 10 bases align to TRBD1. Germline trimming cut 5 bases from V and 2 bases from J; bases unmatched to any gene: 7. The germline gives CDR1 SGHNT, CDR2 YENEEA. The CDR3 contains 16 residues. DNA for the CDR3: TGTGCCAGCAGCACGCGACAGGGGGCGTTCACAGATACGCAGTATTTT. Its translation: CASSTRQGAFTDTQYF.